This TCR beta chain was captured in a study of response to subunit inactivated influenza vaccine. TCRdb reanalysed the RT-PCR reads using MiXCR and keeps one entry per CDR3 protein. This sample has under 850,000 distinct CDR3 sequences, with around 20% found just once. About this clonotype itself: What it binds is not known.

Whole-study findings and limits: The authors put forward the suggestion that each seasonal influenza vaccination may bring in only a limited number of new T cells.

The CDR3 is 15 residues long. V was trimmed by 1 base and J by 6 bases, leaving 19 bases between them. The germline gives CDR1 DFQATT, CDR2 SNEGSKA (reference sequence). The receptor was derived from a man aged 50-60 years who received an inactivated influenza vaccine. The chain recombines TRBV20-1 with TRBJ2-7, with D perhaps TRBD1 (7 bases). The sequencing here drew on PBMCs from blood, taken around 5 days after vaccination. The CDR3 protein is CSARGGRDRNGEQYF. Here the CDR3 DNA reads TGCAGTGCTAGAGGTGGGCGGGACAGAAACGGCGAGCAGTACTTC.